This T cell receptor beta chain was identified in a study of cytomegalovirus exposure and HLA in healthy donors. The ends lost 1 base at V and 5 bases at J; junction bases unmatched: 1. Germline V lookup: CDR1 MGHRA, CDR2 YSYEKL. The CDR3 contains 14 residues. The donors were in the roughly 120-subject validation cohort, distinct from the roughly 670-subject first cohort. In the case of this clone: Its antigen is unknown.

Study-level findings and limits: The tendency of first-cohort TCR clusters to co-occur in the 95 to 150 validation repertoires was the finding of a later analysis. Using the classifier, cytomegalovirus status was reportedly diagnosed with high specificity and sensitivity.

The data were produced by immunoSEQ multiplex PCR, yet TCRdb's version contains in-frame clones alone and is incomplete. Among about 130,000 clones listed, roughly 89% were seen once. This TCR was recovered from a woman between 18 and 30 years old in good health and CMV-seronegative. The chain recombines TRBV4-1 with TRBJ2-3, with 9 bases identical to TRBD2. Sequencing was performed on PBMCs. CDR3 loop: CASSQGGGGDTQYF. In DNA, the CDR3 is TGCGCCAGCAGCCAAGGCGGGGGGGGAGATACGCAGTATTTT.